This TCR beta chain was captured by sequencing in a study of radiotherapy plus CTLA-4 blockade in lung cancer. This clone was detected a few times. Some clones are missing from TCRdb's copy, which holds only in-frame ones; the method was immunoSEQ multiplex PCR. This table has about 82,000 clones, approximately 75% appearing once. This CDR3 region has 16 residues. Germline CDR1 MNHEY, CDR2 SMNVEV (reference sequence). V was trimmed by 6 bases and J by 3 bases, leaving 21 bases between them. This sequence originates from a human donor with non-small cell lung cancer that progressed on radiotherapy plus ipilimumab. The V gene is TRBV27, the J gene TRBJ2-7; TRBD2 is a possible D gene (6 bases). The sequencing here drew on peripheral blood, taken from a patient treated with radiotherapy plus ipilimumab. The CDR3 sequence is CASRLRGGGGYYEQYF. CDR3 coding DNA: TGTGCCAGCAGGTTGCGGGGAGGTGGAGGGTACTACGAGCAGTACTTC.